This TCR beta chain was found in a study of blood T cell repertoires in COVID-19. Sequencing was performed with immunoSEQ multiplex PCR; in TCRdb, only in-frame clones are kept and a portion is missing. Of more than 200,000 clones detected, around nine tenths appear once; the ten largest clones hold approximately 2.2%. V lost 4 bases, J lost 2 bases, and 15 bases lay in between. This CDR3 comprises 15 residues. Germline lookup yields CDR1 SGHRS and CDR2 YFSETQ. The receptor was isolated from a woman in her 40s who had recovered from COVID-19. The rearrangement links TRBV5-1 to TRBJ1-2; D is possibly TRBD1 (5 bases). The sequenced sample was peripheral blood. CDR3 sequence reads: CASSPRTDKNYGYTF. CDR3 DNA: TGCGCCAGCAGCCCCCGGACGGACAAGAACTATGGCTACACCTTC.